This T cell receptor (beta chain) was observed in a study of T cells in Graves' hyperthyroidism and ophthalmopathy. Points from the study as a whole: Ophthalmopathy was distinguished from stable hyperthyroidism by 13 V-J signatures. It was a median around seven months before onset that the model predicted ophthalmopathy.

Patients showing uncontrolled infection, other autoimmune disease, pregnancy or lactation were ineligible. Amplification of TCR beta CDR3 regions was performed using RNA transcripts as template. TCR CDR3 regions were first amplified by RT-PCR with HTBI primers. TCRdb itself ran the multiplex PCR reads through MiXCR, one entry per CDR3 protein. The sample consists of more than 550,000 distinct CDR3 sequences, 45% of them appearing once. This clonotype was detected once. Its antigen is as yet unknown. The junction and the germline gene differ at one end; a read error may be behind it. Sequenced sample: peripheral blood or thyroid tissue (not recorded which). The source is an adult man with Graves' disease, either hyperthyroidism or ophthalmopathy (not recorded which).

The CDR3 sequence: CASSQDGEVWGYGYTF. For the CDR3, the DNA is TGCGCCAGCAGCCAAGATGGGGAAGTCTGGGGGTATGGCTACACCTTC. The chain uses TRBV7-3 and TRBJ1-2, with D perhaps TRBD1 (5 bases). Germline lookup yields CDR1 SGHTA and CDR2 FQGTGA. This CDR3 is built from 16 residues.